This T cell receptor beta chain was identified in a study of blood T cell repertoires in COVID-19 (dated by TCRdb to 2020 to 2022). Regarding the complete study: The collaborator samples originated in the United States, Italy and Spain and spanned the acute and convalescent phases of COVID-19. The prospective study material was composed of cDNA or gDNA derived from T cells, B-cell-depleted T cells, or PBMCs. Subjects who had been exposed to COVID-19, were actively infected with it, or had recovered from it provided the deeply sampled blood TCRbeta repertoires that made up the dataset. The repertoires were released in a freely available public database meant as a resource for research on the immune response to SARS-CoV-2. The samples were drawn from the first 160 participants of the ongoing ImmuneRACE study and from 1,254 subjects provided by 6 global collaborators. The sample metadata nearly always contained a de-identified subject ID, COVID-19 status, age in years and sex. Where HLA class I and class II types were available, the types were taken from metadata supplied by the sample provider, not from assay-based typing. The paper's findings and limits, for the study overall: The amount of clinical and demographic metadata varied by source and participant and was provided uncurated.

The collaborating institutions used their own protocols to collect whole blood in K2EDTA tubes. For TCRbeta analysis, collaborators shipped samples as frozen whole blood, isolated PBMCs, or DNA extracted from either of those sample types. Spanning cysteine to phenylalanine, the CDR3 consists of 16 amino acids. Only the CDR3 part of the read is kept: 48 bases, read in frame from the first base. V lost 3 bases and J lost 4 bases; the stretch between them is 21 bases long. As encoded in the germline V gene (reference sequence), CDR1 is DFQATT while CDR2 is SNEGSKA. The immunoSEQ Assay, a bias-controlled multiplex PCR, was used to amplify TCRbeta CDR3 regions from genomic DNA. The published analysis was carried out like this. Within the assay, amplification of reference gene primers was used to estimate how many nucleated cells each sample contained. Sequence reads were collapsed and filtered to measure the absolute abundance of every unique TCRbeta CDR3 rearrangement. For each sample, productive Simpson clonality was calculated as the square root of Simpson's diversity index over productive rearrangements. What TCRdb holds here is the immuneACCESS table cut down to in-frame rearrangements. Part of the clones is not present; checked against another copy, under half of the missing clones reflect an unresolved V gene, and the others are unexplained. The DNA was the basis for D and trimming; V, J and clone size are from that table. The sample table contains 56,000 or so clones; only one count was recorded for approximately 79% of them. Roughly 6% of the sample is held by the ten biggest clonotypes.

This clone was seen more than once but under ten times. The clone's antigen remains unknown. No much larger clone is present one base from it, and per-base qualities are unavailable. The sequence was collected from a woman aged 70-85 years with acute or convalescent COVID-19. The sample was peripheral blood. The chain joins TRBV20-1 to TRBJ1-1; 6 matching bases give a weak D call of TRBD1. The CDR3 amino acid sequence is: CSASPPTGTGITEAFF. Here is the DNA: TGCAGTGCTAGTCCCCCCACCGGAACAGGGATCACTGAAGCTTTCTTT.